This TCR beta chain comes out of a study of CD8 T cells in ankylosing spondylitis. TCRdb re-called the 5' RACE reads with MiXCR, one entry per CDR3 protein. The table has about 440,000 distinct CDR3 sequences, 17% seen once. The germline V gene encodes CDR1 SEHNR and CDR2 FQNEAQ (reference sequence). CDR3 size: 17 residues. Trimming cost V 3 bases and J 0 bases; bases outside gene matches: 1. This clonotype was seen ten or more times. The antigen is unknown. General study points: The authors reported significant enrichment of disease-linked clones in matched ankylosing spondylitis synovial fluid. What appeared characteristic of ankylosing spondylitis blood was a TCR beta motif of fewer than ten highly homologous variants.

Sequencing was performed on blood, either unsorted or a sorted T cell fraction (not recorded which). V usage is TRBV7-9 and J usage is TRBJ2-1; 14 bases line up with TRBD2. The receptor was derived from a male donor with ankylosing spondylitis. CDR3 region: CASSFGTSGSSYNEQFF. The DNA for the CDR3 is TGTGCCAGCAGCTTCGGGACTAGCGGGAGCTCCTACAATGAGCAGTTCTTC.